These 9 T cell receptor beta chains were sequenced from one sample in a study of blood T cells in healthy people across ages (dated by TCRdb to about 2015). Libraries were made using 5' RACE. Sequencing used an Illumina HiSeq 2500. A second PCR of roughly 7 to 11 cycles was performed with a sample-barcoded 5' primer and a J-beta primer mix. TCRdb trimmed the raw reads at Q25, called clones with MiXCR and kept productive beta chains. CDR3 protein sequences are deduplicated, and each keeps its most common genes and DNA. Here the sample has hundreds of thousands of distinct CDR3 sequences; roughly 50% occur a single time. The top ten constitute under 50% of the sample. Sequencing used blood. These receptors were collected from a man at least 80 years old in good health.

This clonotype was counted a few times. V and J are TRBV9 and TRBJ2-6, with 8 bases matching TRBD1. V lost 4 bases, J lost 0 bases, and 9 bases stayed unmatched. Germline CDR1 SGDLS, CDR2 YYNGEE. The CDR3 loop spans 18 amino acids. The CDR3 loop reads CASSRSGTGPSGANVLTF. The CDR3 nucleotides are TGTGCCAGCAGCCGATCCGGGACAGGACCCTCTGGGGCCAACGTCCTGACTTTC.

The CDR3 DNA reads as TGCGCCAGCAGCTTCTTCAATAAAGAGACCCAGTACTTC. It codes for CASSFFNKETQYF. The chain couples TRBV5-1 to TRBJ2-5; D gene ambiguous. V dropped 2 bases and J dropped 3 bases, with 8 bases sitting between them. CDR3 length: 13 residues. Germline loops: CDR1 SGHRS, CDR2 YFSETQ.

The chain couples TRBV20-1 to TRBJ2-7; TRBD2 agrees at 12 bases. V lost 5 bases to trimming and J lost 7 bases; unmatched junction nucleotides: 9. This CDR3 is built from 14 residues. CDR1 and CDR2 (germline): DFQATT, SNEGSKA (reference sequence). CDR3 region: CSAPPSGRAREQYF. CDR3 DNA sequence: TGCAGTGCTCCCCCTAGCGGGAGGGCTCGGGAGCAGTACTTC.

This clonotype turned up a few times. The J gene is TRBJ1-6, the V gene TRBV14; the match to TRBD1 covers 7 bases. Germline lookup yields CDR1 SGHDN and CDR2 FVKESK. V dropped 3 bases and J dropped 7; count of bases not matched to a gene: 9. The CDR3 runs to 16 residues. CDR3 in amino acids: CASSQRARGGNSPLHF. CDR3 DNA sequence: TGTGCCAGCAGCCAGAGGGCCAGGGGGGGAAATTCACCCCTCCACTTT. The whole variable domain, remainder taken from reference TRBV14 and TRBJ1-6, is EAGVTQFPSHSVIEKGQTVTLRCDPISGHDNLYWYRRVMGKEIKFLLHFVKESKQDESGMPNNRFLAERTGGTYSTLKVQPAELEDSGVYFCASSQRARGGNSPLHFGNGTRLTVT.

The CDR3 nucleotides are TGTGCCACCAGCAGACCCCCGAACACTGAAGCTTTCTTT. Its protein is CATSRPPNTEAFF. The V and J genes are TRBV15 and TRBJ1-1; D is ambiguous. Germline CDR1 is LNHNV and CDR2 is YYDKDF (reference sequence). This CDR3 spans 13 amino acids. V lost 2 bases and J lost 1, with 5 bases in between.

The chain joins TRBV24-1 to TRBJ2-2, with D perhaps assigned TRBD1 or TRBD2 (5 bases each). Trimming left V 5 bases short and J 9 bases short, with 12 bases between. Germline lookup yields CDR1 KGHDR and CDR2 SFDVKD. This CDR3 region has 13 residues. The CDR3 bases are TGTGCCACCAGTGGGGGGTCCCGGCGGGAGCTGTTTTTT. Residues: CATSGGSRRELFF.

The chain links TRBV9 to TRBJ1-2; D may be TRBD1 (6 bases). Germline V gives CDR1 SGDLS, CDR2 YYNGEE. Trimming left V 4 bases short and J 5 bases short, with 12 bases between. This CDR3 is 13 amino acids long. The CDR3 protein is CASSFHRDYGYTF. As DNA, the CDR3 is TGTGCCAGCAGCTTCCACAGGGATTATGGCTACACCTTC.

This clonotype has only a few counts. This chain links TRBV6-5 with TRBJ2-7, with no clear D. V lost 6 bases to trimming and J lost 6 bases, with 9 bases between them. The germline V gene has CDR1 MNHEY and CDR2 SVGAGI. The CDR3 is 11 residues long. CDR3 nucleotide sequence: TGTGCCAGCAGCTATCCCCCCGAGCAGTACTTC. It encodes CASSYPPEQYF.

This clonotype was observed a few times. This sequence joins TRBV5-1 and TRBJ2-1, with D possibly matching TRBD1 (6 bases). The germline CDR1 and CDR2 sequences are SGHRS and YFSETQ. CDR3 length: 15 residues. Trimming cost V 0 bases and J 2 bases, with 9 bases left between them. This chain's CDR3 is CASSLEGVAYNEQFF. CDR3 in DNA: TGCGCCAGCAGCTTGGAGGGGGTTGCCTACAATGAGCAGTTCTTC.